The clone carrying this T cell receptor (beta chain) is medium-sized within its sample. This sample is drawn from a study of T cell changes during pregnancy in multiple sclerosis. Germline CDR1 reads MNHEY; CDR2 reads SMNVEV (reference sequence). The ends were cut back, 3 bases at V and 1 base at J, with 4 bases in the middle. The CDR3 is 13 amino acids. The assay was immunoSEQ multiplex PCR, and TCRdb's table has in-frame clones only and misses some. The sample has tens of thousands of clones; around nine tenths are singletons. The receptor was derived from a female donor with multiple sclerosis, enrolled in a pregnancy study. This sequence joins TRBV27 and TRBJ1-5, with D uncertain. Sequences were derived from CD8+ T cells from peripheral blood mononuclear cells, sampled before pregnancy. DNA for the CDR3: TGTGCCAGCAGTTTTAGCAGCAATCAGCCCCAGCATTTT. Its translation is CASSFSSNQPQHF.